These T cell receptor beta chains were read from a single sample in a study of blood T cells in healthy people across ages. A single record per CDR3 protein comes from TCRdb applying MiXCR to the 5' RACE reads. The data contain roughly 1,300,000 distinct CDR3 sequences, roughly 60% of them seen just once; the ten biggest clones take up over 6.5%. Material for sequencing was blood. These receptors all stem from a man in his late teens or twenties in good health. CDR3s include the opening cysteine and the closing phenylalanine or tryptophan. Each record gives: V gene, J gene, D gene, clone size, CDR3 protein, CDR3 DNA. D genes are given only for firm matches. Where a row states a size, it is once, few, many or the class of an expanded clone; other rows omit it.

TRBV14	TRBJ2-6	.	.	CASSRVGSGANVLTF	TGTGCCAGCAGCCGTGTGGGTTCTGGGGCCAACGTCCTGACTTTC
TRBV6-6	TRBJ2-7	TRBD2	.	CASSGGVLIYEQYF	TGTGCCAGCAGCGGGGGGGTGTTGATCTACGAGCAGTACTTC
TRBV20-1	TRBJ1-2	.	.	CSARPLRVNYGYTF	TGCAGTGCTAGACCCCTGAGGGTTAACTATGGCTACACCTTC
TRBV21-1	TRBJ1-5	.	.	CASRGGSNRPQHF	TGTGCCAGCCGAGGGGGCAGCAATCGGCCCCAGCATTTT
TRBV29-1	TRBJ1-2	.	few	CSVVGPDGYGYTF	TGCAGCGTTGTGGGGCCAGACGGCTATGGCTACACCTTC
TRBV4-1	TRBJ1-4	.	once	CASSQALSRVSDLANEKLFF	TGCGCCAGCAGCCAAGCCTTATCCAGGGTATCCGATTTGGCTAACGAAAAACTGTTTTTT
TRBV12-3/TRBV12-4	TRBJ2-7	.	.	CASSLRDLSYEQYF	TGTGCCAGCAGTCTCCGGGACTTATCCTACGAGCAGTACTTC
TRBV12-3/TRBV12-4	TRBJ2-1	.	few	CASSYHGDQQNEQFF	TGTGCCAGCAGTTACCATGGGGACCAGCAAAATGAGCAGTTCTTC
TRBV6-5	TRBJ1-4	TRBD1	.	CAGSRTGNNEKLFF	TGTGCCGGCAGCCGGACAGGGAATAATGAAAAACTGTTTTTT
TRBV3-1	TRBJ2-7	.	.	CASSQVGGVQEQYF	TGTGCCAGCAGCCAAGTTGGCGGGGTCCAGGAGCAGTACTTC
TRBV12-3/TRBV12-4	TRBJ1-2	.	.	CASSFTLYGYTF	TGTGCCAGCAGTTTTACGCTGTACGGCTACACCTTC
TRBV30	TRBJ1-5	.	.	CAWKGVDQPQHF	TGTGCCTGGAAAGGGGTTGATCAGCCCCAGCATTTT
TRBV5-6	TRBJ1-5	.	.	CASSPRGRQPQHF	TGTGCCAGCAGCCCCCGCGGACGCCAGCCCCAGCATTTT
TRBV7-2	TRBJ1-2	.	.	CASNLRVGRESGNYGYTF	TGTGCCAGCAACCTACGTGTCGGAAGGGAGAGCGGGAACTATGGCTACACCTTC
TRBV20-1	TRBJ2-5	TRBD1	.	CSASSGQGVTETQYF	TGCAGTGCTAGCTCCGGACAGGGGGTTACTGAGACCCAGTACTTC
TRBV5-1	TRBJ2-1	TRBD2	once	CASRTGGRAMNGQFF	TGCGCCAGCAGAACGGGCGGGAGGGCTATGAATGGGCAGTTCTTC
TRBV20-1	TRBJ1-4	.	few	CSAPYRVDEKLFF	TGCAGTGCTCCTTACAGGGTGGATGAAAAACTGTTTTTT